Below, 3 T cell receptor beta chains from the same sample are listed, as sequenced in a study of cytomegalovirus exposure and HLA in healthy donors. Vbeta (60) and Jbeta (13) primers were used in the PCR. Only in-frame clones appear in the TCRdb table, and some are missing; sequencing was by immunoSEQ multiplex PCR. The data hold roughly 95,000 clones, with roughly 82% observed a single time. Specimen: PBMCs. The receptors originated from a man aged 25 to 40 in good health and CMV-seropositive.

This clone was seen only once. The CDR3 nucleotides are TGTGCCAGCAGCGCCCGGACTAGTGGCGAGCAGTACTTC. Protein sequence: CASSARTSGEQYF. The chain recombines TRBV11-2 with TRBJ2-7; 7 nucleotides align to TRBD2. The CDR3 is 13 amino acids. Trimming at V came to 5 bases and at J to 6 bases, leaving 7 bases not matched to a gene. Germline CDR1 and CDR2: SGHAT and FQNNGV.

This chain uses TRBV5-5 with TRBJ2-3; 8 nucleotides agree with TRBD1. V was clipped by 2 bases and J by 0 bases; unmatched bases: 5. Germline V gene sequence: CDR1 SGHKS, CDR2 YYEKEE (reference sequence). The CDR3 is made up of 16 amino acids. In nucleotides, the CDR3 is TGTGCCAGCAGCTTCGGACAGGGCTTTAGCACAGATACGCAGTATTTT. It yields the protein CASSFGQGFSTDTQYF.

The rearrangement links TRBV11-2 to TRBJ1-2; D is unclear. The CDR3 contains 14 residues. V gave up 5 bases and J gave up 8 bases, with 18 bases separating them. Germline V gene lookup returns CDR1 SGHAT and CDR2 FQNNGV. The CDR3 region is CASSPTRAGVGYTF. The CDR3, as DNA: TGTGCCAGCAGCCCTACGCGGGCAGGCGTGGGCTACACCTTC.